Ten or more counts support the clone carrying this T cell receptor (beta chain). What it binds is not known. Profiling relied on immunoSEQ multiplex PCR, and the TCRdb table lists in-frame clones only, not all of them. The sample carries about 560,000 clones, roughly four fifths recorded once. The sample is drawn from a study of shared clonotypes between healthy human individuals. Findings of the study overall: Depth of sequencing was expected to influence donor clonotype sharing.

Each of the donors was a healthy adult who was HIV-negative and had not had a recent acute infection or vaccination. The source is a woman in her 40s in good health. Some clones in this sample may be carry-over from other donors' samples. What was sequenced was PBMCs.

CDR3 sequence (DNA): TGTGCCAGCAGCTTGGAGCGACAGGGTACCCAGCCCCAGCATTTT. It translates to CASSLERQGTQPQHF. The V and J genes are TRBV5-5 and TRBJ1-5, with 7 bases aligning to TRBD1. V dropped 0 bases and J dropped 7; count of bases not matched to a gene: 7. This CDR3 has 15 amino acids. Per germline, CDR1 SGHKS and CDR2 YYEKEE (reference sequence).